The sample holds a few counts of the clone carrying this T cell receptor beta chain. The antigen is unknown. The data derive from a study of T cell repertoires in cytomegalovirus infection. Overall study context: The authors used CMV epitopes that were HLA-C-restricted (recently identified) and HLA-B-restricted (well studied).

TCRdb fed the reads into MiXCR, producing one record per CDR3 protein. Of fewer than 130,000 distinct CDR3 sequences listed, 35% to 50% are singletons. V shed 4 bases, J shed 8 bases, and the junction held 2 bases outside the gene matches. CDR3 length: 12 amino acids. Per the germline V gene, CDR1 is MGHRA and CDR2 is YSYEKL. This chain connects TRBV4-1 to TRBJ2-1; 7 bases match TRBD2. The source material was CD8+ T cells from cultured PBMCs, sampled from culture after CMV antigen stimulation. This TCR was recovered from a human donor in good health (CMV status not recorded). Some clones in this sample may be carry-over from other donors' samples. CDR3 nucleotide sequence: TGCGCCAGCAGCCCCCGGGGGGATGAGCAGTTCTTC. As protein: CASSPRGDEQFF.